The following is a TCR beta chain sequence with its context. Its target antigen remains unknown. Per-nucleotide qualities are absent, and no much larger clonotype sits a single base away. This sample stems from a study of blood T cells in healthy people across ages (dated by TCRdb to between 2014 and 2017). As for the study more broadly: In model experiments, roughly one uniquely barcoded TCR beta cDNA molecule per two T cells was captured by template switching. The study measured age-related changes in TCR beta repertoire diversity using deep sequencing normalized with unique cDNA molecular identifiers. The donors were split into four age groups: young (average 16 years), middle-aged (roughly 39), aged (62) and long-lived (roughly 77). To avoid experimental bias, donors of different ages were randomly spread across the sequencing lanes. Using the same blood draw, the study looked at two additional independent replicas of 1 million unique cDNA reads for two donors, one aged 18 to 30 and the other aged 80 or older.

The donors were about 40 Caucasian individuals from Russia, aged 6 to 90 years, who were systemically healthy. Each donor gave about 10 milliliters of peripheral blood, drawn into EDTA-treated Vacutainer tubes. PBMCs were isolated by Ficoll-Paque density-gradient centrifugation, with at least 6 million obtained per sample. Total RNA, at least 6 micrograms per sample, was extracted from PBMCs with Trizol reagent. The percentages of naive CD45RAhigh/CD27high T cells were determined by flow cytometry on a PBMC aliquot from every donor. The paper as a whole reports these results and caveats: Observed TCR beta diversity per million T cells fell roughly linearly with age, and a significant reduction was already apparent by age around 44. A strong correlation was found between observed TCR beta diversity and the percentage of naive T cells measured by flow cytometry. Conclusive comparison of naive and antigen-experienced compartments was prevented by the profiling of bulk unsorted PBMCs. Because donor CMV infection status was unknown, age-related changes in expanded clonotypes were potentially confounded. Estimates of total diversity based on one million sequenced T cells were regarded as lower bounds and as underestimates. The long-lived group showed more naive CD4+ T cells, fewer expanded clones and increased TCR diversity than the aged group, suggesting age selection.

Library generation was performed with 5' RACE. The sequencing machine was an Illumina HiSeq 2500. A second PCR of about 6 to 11 cycles was performed with a sample-barcoded 5' primer and a J-beta primer mix. Each TCR beta cDNA molecule received a unique molecular identifier from a template-switch 5' adaptor carrying 12 random nucleotides. Each sample yielded at least 3 million CDR3-containing paired-end reads. The Mint cDNA synthesis kit, primed by a TRBC-specific oligonucleotide, was used to synthesize first-strand cDNA from all RNA. All cDNA was treated with uracil-DNA glycosylase and then went through a first 18-cycle PCR with the universal primers M1SS and BC2_uni_R. The paper's data handling went like this. Each sample was normalized by randomly selecting 1 million high-quality reads, each carrying a distinct molecular identifier. Instead of being binned into consensus sequences, reads with shared molecular identifiers were discarded. MiTCR, run with a Q25 quality threshold and the strictest error-elimination algorithm, handled CDR3 identification, clonotype clustering and error correction. A nonparametric unseen species model with Euler transformation was used to estimate lower-bound total TCR beta diversity. The raw public data were reprocessed by TCRdb itself: fastp quality trimming at Q25, MiXCR clonotype calling, in-frame beta chains only. Rows are unified per CDR3 protein, each entry keeping the most common DNA and genes. The V and J calls were not made by the authors but by TCRdb's processing. The sample profile shows 1.2 million to 1.5 million distinct CDR3 sequences; roughly 64% of them were found once. The top ten clones comprise 6.5% to 8.5% of the sample.

CDR1 and CDR2 were assigned from the germline V gene as MNHEY and SVGAGI. The CDR3 contains 14 residues, cysteine and phenylalanine counted. The DNA shown is the 42-base CDR3, in frame from base 1. Between the V and J ends, shortened by 7 bases and 0 bases respectively, the junction contains 12 bases. Sequencing was performed on blood. The sequence is built from TRBV6-5 and TRBJ2-5; the D gene assignment is ambiguous. This receptor was taken from a man aged 18 to 30 in good health. The sequenced DNA: TGTGCCAGCAAAGTTGGCAGCCACCAAGAGACCCAGTACTTC. Its translation is CASKVGSHQETQYF.